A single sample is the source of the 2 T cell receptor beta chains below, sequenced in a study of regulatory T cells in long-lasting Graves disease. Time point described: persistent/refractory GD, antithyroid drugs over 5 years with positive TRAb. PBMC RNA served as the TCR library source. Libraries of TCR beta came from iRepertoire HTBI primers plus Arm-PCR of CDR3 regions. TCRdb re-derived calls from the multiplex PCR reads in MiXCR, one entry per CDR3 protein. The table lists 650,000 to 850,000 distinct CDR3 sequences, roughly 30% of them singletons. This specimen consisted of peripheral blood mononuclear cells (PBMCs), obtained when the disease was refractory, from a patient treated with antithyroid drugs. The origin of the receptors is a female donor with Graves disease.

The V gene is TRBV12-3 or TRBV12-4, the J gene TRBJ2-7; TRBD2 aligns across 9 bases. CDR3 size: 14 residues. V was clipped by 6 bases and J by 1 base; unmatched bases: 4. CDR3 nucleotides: TGTGCCAGCAGACAAGCGGGAGGATCCTACGAGCAGTACTTC. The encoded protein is CASRQAGGSYEQYF.

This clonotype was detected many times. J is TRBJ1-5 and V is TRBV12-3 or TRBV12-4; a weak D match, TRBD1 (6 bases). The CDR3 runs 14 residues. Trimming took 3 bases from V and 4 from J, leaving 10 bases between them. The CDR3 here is CASSFSGANQPQHF. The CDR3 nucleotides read TGTGCCAGCAGTTTTTCAGGGGCAAATCAGCCCCAGCATTTT.